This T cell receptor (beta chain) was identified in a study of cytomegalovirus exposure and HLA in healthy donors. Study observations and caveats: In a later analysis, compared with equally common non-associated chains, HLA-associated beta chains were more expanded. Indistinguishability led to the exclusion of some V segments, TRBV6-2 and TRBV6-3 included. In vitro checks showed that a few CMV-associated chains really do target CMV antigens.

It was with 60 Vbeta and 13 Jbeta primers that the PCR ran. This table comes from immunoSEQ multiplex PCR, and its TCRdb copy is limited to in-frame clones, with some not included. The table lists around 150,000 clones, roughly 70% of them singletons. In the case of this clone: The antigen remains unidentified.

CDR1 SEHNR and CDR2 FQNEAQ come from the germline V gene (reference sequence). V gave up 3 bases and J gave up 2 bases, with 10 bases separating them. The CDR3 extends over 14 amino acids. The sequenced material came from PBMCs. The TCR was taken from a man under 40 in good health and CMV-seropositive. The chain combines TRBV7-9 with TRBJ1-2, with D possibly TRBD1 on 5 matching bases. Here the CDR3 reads CASSFTGTNYGYTF. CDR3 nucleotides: TGTGCCAGCAGCTTTACAGGCACGAACTATGGCTACACCTTC.